These 21 T cell receptor beta chains were sequenced from one sample in a study of OX40 agonist ivuxolimab in advanced cancers. TCRdb's table, derived via immunoSEQ multiplex PCR, lists solely in-frame clones and lacks some. The sample carries 73,000 or so clones, 80% to 90% recorded once. The source was CD4+ or CD8+ T cells sorted from blood, collected in a trial of the OX40 agonist ivuxolimab. The origin of the receptors is an adult with an advanced solid tumor such as melanoma, head and neck, liver or kidney cancer.

The chain is built from TRBV9 and TRBJ1-1, with D tentatively TRBD1 (6 bases). Per germline, CDR1 SGDLS and CDR2 YYNGEE. V lost 3 bases to trimming and J lost 3 bases, with 15 bases between them. The CDR3 has 15 residues. CDR3 residues: CASSADSYLDTEAFF. The CDR3 DNA is TGTGCCAGCAGCGCGGACAGCTACCTGGACACTGAAGCTTTCTTT.

V usage is TRBV7-2 and J usage is TRBJ2-5; TRBD2 matches 8 bases. The CDR3 totals 15 residues. The J segment lost 2 bases and the V segment lost 3 bases, leaving 5 bases of the junction unmatched. Germline values: CDR1 SGHTA, CDR2 FQGNSA. CDR3 sequence: CASSLGRGGQETQYF. As DNA, the CDR3 is TGTGCCAGCAGCTTGGGACGGGGGGGGCAAGAGACCCAGTACTTC.

As DNA, the CDR3 is TGTGCCAGCTCGTCACAGGGGCCCTATAATTCACCCCTCCACTTT. This gives the protein CASSSQGPYNSPLHF. The V and J genes are TRBV7-9 and TRBJ1-6, with 7 positions matching TRBD1. The CDR3 has 15 amino acids. The junction had 6 bases not matched to a gene; V was cut back by 8 bases and J by 2 bases. Germline CDR1 SEHNR, CDR2 FQNEAQ (reference sequence).

In regard to this clone: A junction boundary mismatches the germline segment, possibly from a read error. V gene TRBV4-1 combines with J gene TRBJ1-2, with D perhaps matching TRBD1 (6 bases). The length of the CDR3 is 16 residues. Germline CDR1 is MGHRA and CDR2 is YSYEKL. CDR3 coding DNA: TGCGCCAGCAGCCAAGATCCCGGTAGGCAGGGGTATGGCGACACCTTC. This gives the protein CASSQDPGRQGYGDTF.

The rearrangement links TRBV7-3 to TRBJ2-5, with 7 bases lining up with TRBD2. The CDR3 is 16 residues long. The ends lost 1 base at V and 2 bases at J; junction bases unmatched: 7. From germline, CDR1 is SGHTA and CDR2 FQGTGA. The CDR3 region has the DNA TGTGCCAGCAGCTTAATATCTGGCGGGGGTCAAGAGACCCAGTACTTC. Amino acid sequence: CASSLISGGGQETQYF.

The CDR3 bases are TGTGCCAGCAGCTTAGTCGTCAGGGGAAACACTGAAGCTTTCTTT. Translated, it gives CASSLVVRGNTEAFF. This chain connects TRBV7-2 to TRBJ1-1, with D maybe TRBD1 (6 bases). This CDR3 has 15 amino acids. Germline CDR1 and CDR2: SGHTA and FQGNSA. Trimming left V 1 base short and J 2 bases short, with 11 bases between. The variable domain in full, completed from reference TRBV7-2 and TRBJ1-1, reads GAGVSQSPSNKVTEKGKDVELRCDPISGHTALYWYRQSLGQGLEFLIYFQGNSAPDKSGLPSDRFSAERTGGSVSTLTIQRTQQEDSAVYLCASSLVVRGNTEAFFGQGTRLTVV.

This clone has only one observation. This sequence joins TRBV12-5 and TRBJ1-6; a weak D match, TRBD1 (5 bases). The V gene's germline CDR1 is LGHNT and CDR2 FRNRAP. The length of the CDR3 is 18 residues. Trimming took off 0 bases at V and 2 bases at J, with 14 bases between the two ends. In nucleotides, the CDR3 is TGTGCTAGTGGTTTGGTACGGGGCCCGGGGGCCTATAATTCACCCCTCCACTTT. Protein product: CASGLVRGPGAYNSPLHF.

This clone occurred once. The V call is TRBV7-2, the J call TRBJ2-5, with 7 bases fitting TRBD2. The V and J ends lost 7 bases and 4 bases, in that order; junction bases with no gene match: 9. The CDR3 contains 14 residues. The V gene's germline CDR1 is SGHTA and CDR2 FQGNSA. CDR3 DNA sequence: TGTGCCAGCACCCACTGGGGGGGGAGAGAGACCCAGTACTTC. Translating it yields CASTHWGGRETQYF.

The chain combines TRBV7-9 with TRBJ1-2; 7 bases map to TRBD1. This CDR3 is 14 amino acids long. The V gene's germline CDR1 is SEHNR and CDR2 FQNEAQ (reference sequence). Losses at the gene ends were 4 bases for V and 4 bases for J; bases not matched to a gene: 6. CDR3 bases: TGTGCCAGCAGCTCGGAGACAGGGATCTATGGCTACACCTTC. Amino acid sequence: CASSSETGIYGYTF.

V gene TRBV10-3 combines with J gene TRBJ1-2, with TRBD1 as a possible D gene (5 bases). The CDR3 is made up of 13 amino acids. Trimming pared 5 bases from V and 8 bases from J, leaving 15 bases between. Germline CDR1 and CDR2: ENHRY and SYGVKD. CDR3 nucleotide sequence: TGTGCCATCAGTACCCGACAGCCTGAAGGCTACACCTTC. Encoded protein: CAISTRQPEGYTF.

The chain carries TRBV4-2 and TRBJ2-7; the match to TRBD2 covers 9 bases. Germline V lookup: CDR1 LGHNA, CDR2 YNFKEQ. CDR3 size: 16 residues. After removal of 3 bases from V and 3 bases from J, the junction contained 9 bases not matched to a gene. CDR3 in amino acids: CASSQGSGSVIYEQYF. As DNA, the CDR3 is TGTGCCAGCAGCCAGGGTAGCGGGAGTGTTATCTACGAGCAGTACTTC.

This chain uses TRBV5-4 with TRBJ2-5, with D perhaps matching TRBD1 (6 bases). Trimming cost V 4 bases and J 2 bases, with 12 bases left between them. CDR1 is SGHNT, CDR2 YYREEE, per germline (reference sequence). The CDR3 runs to 14 residues. The CDR3 bases are TGTGCCAGCAGCCGGGACACGGGACAAGAGACCCAGTACTTC. Protein sequence: CASSRDTGQETQYF. Using reference TRBV5-4 and TRBJ2-5 for the parts outside the CDR3, the full variable domain is ETGVTQSPTHLIKTRGQQVTLRCSSQSGHNTVSWYQQALGQGPQFIFQYYREEENGRGNFPPRFSGLQFPNYSSELNVNALELDDSALYLCASSRDTGQETQYFGPGTRLLVL.

The chain recombines TRBV4-2 with TRBJ2-4, with D possibly TRBD2 on 6 matching bases. The CDR3 spans 17 residues. V was trimmed by 2 bases and J by 4 bases, leaving 18 bases between them. CDR1 and CDR2 (germline): LGHNA, YNFKEQ. For the CDR3, the DNA is TGTGCCAGCAGCCAAACTCCGGTTGGGGGGAGTAAAAACATTCAGTACTTC. The encoded protein is CASSQTPVGGSKNIQYF.

This chain connects TRBV5-6 to TRBJ1-1, with D possibly TRBD1 on 5 matching bases. Deletions cut 2 bases from V and 4 bases from J, with 15 bases between. The CDR3 loop spans 15 amino acids. Germline CDR1 SGHDT, CDR2 YYEEEE. The CDR3 coding sequence is TGTGCCAGCAGCTTAGACAGCACGAGGGTCACTGAAGCTTTCTTT. Protein product: CASSLDSTRVTEAFF. The full variable domain, its missing parts supplied by reference TRBV5-6 and TRBJ1-1, is DAGVTQSPTHLIKTRGQQVTLRCSPKSGHDTVSWYQQALGQGPQFIFQYYEEEERQRGNFPDRFSGHQFPNYSSELNVNALLLGDSALYLCASSLDSTRVTEAFFGQGTRLTVV.

CDR3 protein: CASSSRAGSGRTAGELFF. The CDR3 DNA sequence: TGTGCCAGCAGCTCCCGGGCGGGTAGCGGACGAACCGCCGGGGAGCTGTTTTTT. The rearrangement joins TRBV7-3 to TRBJ2-2; weak D call: TRBD2 (6 bases). The CDR3 runs to 18 residues. With 4 bases removed from V and 6 bases from J, the gap between germline ends came to 24 bases. The V gene's germline CDR1 is SGHTA and CDR2 FQGTGA.

The genes are TRBV6-1 and TRBJ2-5, with D tentatively TRBD1 or TRBD2 (7 bases each). The CDR3 runs 13 residues. V dropped 4 bases and J dropped 9 bases, with 15 bases sitting between them. Per the germline V gene, CDR1 is MNHNS and CDR2 is SASEGT. The CDR3 is CASSAKQGRAQYF. Written as DNA, the CDR3 is TGTGCCAGCAGTGCCAAACAGGGGAGGGCCCAGTACTTC.

This rearrangement joins TRBV9 to TRBJ2-3; D may correspond to TRBD1 or TRBD2 (5 bases each). Trimming stripped 4 bases from V and 0 bases from J, with 18 bases between. CDR1 and CDR2 (germline): SGDLS, YYNGEE. The CDR3 is made up of 17 amino acids. The CDR3 coding sequence is TGTGCCAGCAGCCCCCCCGGGGCCGGTTTCAGCACAGATACGCAGTATTTT. This codes for CASSPPGAGFSTDTQYF. Based on the CDR3 plus reference TRBV9 and TRBJ2-3, the full variable domain is DSGVTQTPKHLITATGQRVTLRCSPRSGDLSVYWYQQSLDQGLQFLIQYYNGEERAKGNILERFSAQQFPDLHSELNLSSLELGDSALYFCASSPPGAGFSTDTQYFGPGTRLTVL.

The chain uses TRBV19 and TRBJ1-2; D gene uncertain. V dropped 3 bases and J dropped 4 bases, with 15 bases sitting between them. CDR1 is LNHDA and CDR2 is SQIVND in the germline V gene (reference sequence). This CDR3 has 15 residues. The chain's CDR3 is CASSINSGGPYGYTF. The CDR3 DNA reads TGTGCCAGTAGTATCAACTCCGGAGGCCCCTATGGCTACACCTTC.

The chain links TRBV29-1 to TRBJ2-7; 7 bases are a match to TRBD1. The CDR3 covers 13 residues. V gave up 7 bases and J gave up 0 bases; unmatched junction bases: 6. Germline CDR1 is SQVTM and CDR2 is ANQGSEA. CDR3 bases: TGCAGCGCCTCCAGGGGGACCTCCTACGAGCAGTACTTC. It encodes CSASRGTSYEQYF.

The chain couples TRBV9 to TRBJ2-3; weak D call: TRBD1 (6 bases). The V gene's germline CDR1 is SGDLS and CDR2 YYNGEE. This CDR3 has 15 amino acids. Trimming removed 2 bases from V and 6 bases from J, with 16 bases in between. CDR3 DNA sequence: TGTGCCAGCAGCGTTGGGGGCAGGGTGATTGATACGCAGTATTTT. This sequence encodes CASSVGGRVIDTQYF.

As DNA, the CDR3 is TGTGCCAGCTCCCTACTGGACGAGACCCAGTACTTC. Encoded protein: CASSLLDETQYF. The V and J genes are TRBV18 and TRBJ2-5; no clear D gene. The CDR3 has 12 amino acids. Trimming took off 6 bases at V and 5 bases at J, with 10 bases between the two ends. The germline CDR1 and CDR2 sequences are KGHSH and LQKENI.